This T cell receptor beta chain originates from a study of blood T cell repertoires in COVID-19. Study at large: PBMCs, B-cell-depleted T cells, or T cells provided the cDNA or gDNA that made up the material.

Authors' methods: Amplification of reference gene primers provided the estimated nucleated cell counts. Only in-frame clones appear in the TCRdb table, and some are missing; sequencing was by immunoSEQ multiplex PCR. The V and J calls and clone size were taken over from that table, and D and trimming were inferred from the DNA. Among roughly 460,000 clones listed, roughly 90% were seen once. Patients of the Seattle cohort, enrolled during active infection, were followed longitudinally. The CDR3 sequence is 14 residues long. Germline lookup yields CDR1 MNHEY and CDR2 SMNVEV (reference sequence). V dropped 3 bases and J dropped 8 bases, with 13 bases sitting between them.

The chain recombines TRBV27 with TRBJ2-2, with a weak D call TRBD2 (5 bases). This receptor was obtained from a young man with COVID-19, enrolled during active disease. The sample taken for sequencing was peripheral blood. This CDR3 is CASSFVEGIGELFF. Here the CDR3 DNA reads TGTGCCAGCAGTTTCGTTGAGGGAATTGGGGAGCTGTTTTTT.